This T cell receptor (beta chain) was retrieved from a study of radiotherapy plus CTLA-4 blockade in lung cancer. CDR3 length equals 13 residues. The V gene lost 1 base and the J gene lost 4 bases, with 7 bases spanning the gap. The germline V gene encodes CDR1 MGHRA and CDR2 YSYEKL. The assay was immunoSEQ multiplex PCR, and TCRdb's table has in-frame clones only and misses some. The repertoire holds roughly 69,000 clones, with around 76% as singletons. This chain joins TRBV4-1 and TRBJ1-1; TRBD1 is a possible D gene (5 bases). This receptor was obtained from a human donor with non-small cell lung cancer whose response to radiotherapy plus ipilimumab could not be evaluated. Some clones in this sample may be carry-over from other donors' samples. Material: peripheral blood, obtained from a patient treated with radiotherapy plus ipilimumab. The CDR3 bases are TGCGCCAGCAGCCAAGGGACACCCACTGAAGCTTTCTTT. Protein: CASSQGTPTEAFF.